This T cell receptor (beta chain) is drawn from a study of shared clonotypes between healthy human individuals. Original handling: ImmunoSEQ output held junction-only sequences without quality scores, so filtering differed. Sequenced by immunoSEQ multiplex PCR; TCRdb stores in-frame clones only, minus some. V and J calls and clone size are those listed in that table; D and trimming were worked out from the DNA. The table records fewer than 600,000 clones, 79% of them present only once. The CDR3 is made up of 17 amino acids. In germline, CDR1 is MDHEN, CDR2 SYDVKM. Trimming cost V 1 base and J 2 bases; bases outside gene matches: 9. Notes on this clone: The antigen is not known.

Healthy and HIV-negative, the adult donors had no recent acute infections or vaccinations. Study conclusions and caveats: Investigators collected only blood, and repertoires in tissues likely differ.

This sequence was found in a woman in her 40s in good health. Some clones in this sample may be carry-over from other donors' samples. Sequenced: PBMCs. V and J are TRBV28 and TRBJ2-7; 9 bases map to TRBD2. The CDR3 DNA reads as TGTGCCAGCAGTTTATCTGTTAGCGGGAGTGCCCCCTACGAGCAGTACTTC. Translating gives CASSLSVSGSAPYEQYF.